The clone carrying this TCR beta chain was found a few times. The data originate from a study of shared clonotypes between healthy human individuals. Genomic DNA (from each subset) was split evenly across several immunoSEQ plates. Some clones are missing from TCRdb's copy, which holds only in-frame ones; the method was immunoSEQ multiplex PCR. Of approximately 640,000 clones in the sample, roughly 70% were seen once. The V and J ends lost 1 base and 6 bases, in that order; junction bases with no gene match: 9. Germline V gene sequence: CDR1 MGHDK, CDR2 SYGVNS. This CDR3 is built from 16 residues. The sequence was collected from a woman in her twenties or thirties in good health. The chain joins TRBV25-1 to TRBJ2-3, with 8 nucleotides matching TRBD1. The material sequenced was memory CD4+ T cells sorted from blood. Subset indicated: CD45RA-negative fraction. CDR3 residues: CASSELGQGRRDTQYF. CDR3 DNA: TGTGCCAGCAGTGAATTAGGACAGGGAAGACGGGATACGCAGTATTTT.